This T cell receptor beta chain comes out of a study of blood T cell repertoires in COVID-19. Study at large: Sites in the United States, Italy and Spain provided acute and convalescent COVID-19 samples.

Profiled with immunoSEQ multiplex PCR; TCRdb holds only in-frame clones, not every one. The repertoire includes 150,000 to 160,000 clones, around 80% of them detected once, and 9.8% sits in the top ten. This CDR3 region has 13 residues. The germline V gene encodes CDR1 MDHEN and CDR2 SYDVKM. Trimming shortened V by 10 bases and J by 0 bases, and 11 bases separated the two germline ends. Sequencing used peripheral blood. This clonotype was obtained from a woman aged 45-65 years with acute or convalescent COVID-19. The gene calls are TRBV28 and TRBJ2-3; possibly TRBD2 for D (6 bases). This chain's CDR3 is CATEGTSTDTQYF. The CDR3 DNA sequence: TGTGCCACGGAGGGAACTAGCACAGATACGCAGTATTTT.